The entry below gives a single T cell receptor beta chain sequence along with its context. The data were obtained in a study of blood T cell repertoires in COVID-19. Looking at the study overall: The United States, Italy and Spain supplied acute and convalescent COVID-19 samples. T cells, B-cell-depleted T cells, or PBMCs supplied cDNA or gDNA.

The ends lost 3 bases at V and 2 bases at J; junction bases unmatched: 5. This CDR3 spans 16 amino acids. The germline V gene encodes CDR1 SGHRS and CDR2 YFSETQ. Authors' data handling: Amplification from reference gene primers served as the basis for estimated nucleated cell counts. Profiling relied on immunoSEQ multiplex PCR, and the TCRdb table lists in-frame clones only, not all of them. The V and J calls and clone size come from that table; D and trimming were worked out from the DNA. The sample records about 250,000 clones, 86% being singletons. Sequencing used peripheral blood. The chain joins TRBV5-1 to TRBJ2-3; TRBD2 agrees at 11 bases. This receptor was identified in a woman aged 30 to 39 with active or convalescent COVID-19. The CDR3 sequence: CASSSVAGGHTDTQYF. DNA for the CDR3: TGCGCCAGCAGCTCAGTAGCGGGGGGGCACACAGATACGCAGTATTTT.